The rows below give T cell receptor beta chains drawn from one sample of a study of response to subunit inactivated influenza vaccine. TCRdb used MiXCR to reprocess the RT-PCR reads, holding one entry per CDR3 protein. The sample records about 500,000 distinct CDR3 sequences, about 17% being singletons. The starting material was CD4+ T cells sorted from PBMCs, obtained about 23 months after vaccination. These receptors all stem from a man aged 50 to 75 who received an inactivated influenza vaccine. Each CDR3 is given with its conserved first and last residue. A D gene is named only where the DNA matches it firmly. Clone size appears in some rows only: once, few, many, or a class for an expanded clone.

once	TRBV28	TRBD2	TRBJ2-3	TGTGCCAGCAGCAAGCTAGCGGGGCATGGAACAGATACGCAGTATTTT	CASSKLAGHGTDTQYF
-	TRBV4-1	TRBD1	TRBJ1-2	TGCGCCAGCAGCAATCTCCCCCGGACAGGGGGGGGCTACACCTTC	CASSNLPRTGGGYTF
-	TRBV20-1	-	TRBJ1-3	TGCAGTGCGACCAGGGCTTCTGGAAACACCATATATTTT	CSATRASGNTIYF
few	TRBV11-2	-	TRBJ2-5	TGTGCCAGCAGTCTACAGGGAAGTCTGGAGACCCAGTACTTC	CASSLQGSLETQYF
-	TRBV20-1	-	TRBJ2-1	TGCAGTGCTAGAGATGTCTCTCCTGAGGTAGGCGATGAGCAGTTCTTC	CSARDVSPEVGDEQFF
few	TRBV7-8	-	TRBJ2-1	TGTGCCAGCAGTTGGACAGTCAATGAGCAGTTCTTC	CASSWTVNEQFF
few	TRBV19	-	TRBJ1-5	TGTGCCAGTAGTAATGGCTTCAATCAGCCCCAGCATTTT	CASSNGFNQPQHF
many	TRBV18	-	TRBJ2-2	TGTGCCAGCTCACCTACCCTCAGCGGGCTACGGTCCGGGGAGCTGTTTTTT	CASSPTLSGLRSGELFF
-	TRBV7-8	-	TRBJ2-5	TGTGCCAGCAGTCCTTCTCGGGAAGAGACCCAGTACTTC	CASSPSREETQYF
few	TRBV25-1	TRBD1	TRBJ2-2	TGTGCCAGCAGTCCCCTAGGACAGGGGGCGCGTGGGGAGCTGTTTTTT	CASSPLGQGARGELFF
few	TRBV28	-	TRBJ2-3	TGTGCCAGCAGAACACCCATGGGTGGCACAGATACGCAGTATTTT	CASRTPMGGTDTQYF
-	TRBV5-8	-	TRBJ1-1	TGTGCCAGCAGCTTGGTTCTGACGAACACTGAAGCTTTCTTT	CASSLVLTNTEAFF
-	TRBV25-1	-	TRBJ2-5	TGTGCCAGCAGTGAAGTTGAGAAGGAGACCCAGTACTTC	CASSEVEKETQYF
-	TRBV12-3/TRBV12-4	-	TRBJ2-3	TGTGCCAGCAGACCTCCTCTCACAGATACGCAGTATTTT	CASRPPLTDTQYF
many	TRBV5-1	TRBD1	TRBJ2-7	TGTGCCAGCAGTTTGGGGGACAGGACATACGAGCAGTACTTC	CASSLGDRTYEQYF
-	TRBV5-1	-	TRBJ1-3	TGCGCCAGCAGCTTGGTCGGGGGTGCTGGAAACACCATATATTTT	CASSLVGGAGNTIYF
-	TRBV7-8	-	TRBJ1-5	TGTGCCAGCAGCCAGGACAGAACAGTCAATCAGCCCCAGCATTTT	CASSQDRTVNQPQHF
-	TRBV7-9	-	TRBJ1-2	TGTGCCAGCAGCTTCGTGGCATCGCCTACTAACTATGGCTACACCTTC	CASSFVASPTNYGYTF
-	TRBV29-1	TRBD1	TRBJ1-1	TGCAGCGGCCGACAGGGCGGGAGGACTGAAGCTTTCTTT	CSGRQGGRTEAFF
few	TRBV4-3	TRBD1	TRBJ1-2	TGCGCCAGCAGCCCAGGGGGACCGGGCTACTATGGCTACACCTTC	CASSPGGPGYYGYTF
-	TRBV20-1	-	TRBJ1-2	TGCAGTGCTAGAGCTGATGGCTACACCTTC	CSARADGYTF
-	TRBV5-1	-	TRBJ2-1	TGCGCCAGCAGCTCGTCACAGGGTCTACTGGGGAATGAGCAGTTCTTC	CASSSSQGLLGNEQFF
-	TRBV18	-	TRBJ2-5	TGTGCCAGCTCACCCCGACAGACCGCTCTAGAGACCCAGTACTTC	CASSPRQTALETQYF
few	TRBV10-3	-	TRBJ1-4	TGTGCCATCAGTGAGGCGTGGGCTAATGAAAAACTGTTTTTT	CAISEAWANEKLFF
-	TRBV6-2/TRBV6-3	-	TRBJ1-6	TGTGCCAGCAGTACCCGGGGCGATAATTCACCCCTCCACTTT	CASSTRGDNSPLHF
many	TRBV10-3	-	TRBJ2-3	TGTGCCATCGGTTCCACAGATACGCAGTATTTT	CAIGSTDTQYF
many	TRBV7-2	TRBD2	TRBJ2-5	TGTGCCAGCAGCTCACTAGCGGGAGGCAATACGGAGACCCAGTACTTC	CASSSLAGGNTETQYF
many	TRBV7-6	TRBD1	TRBJ1-4	TGTGCCAGCAGTGGGACAGCAACTAATGAAAAACTGTTTTTT	CASSGTATNEKLFF
-	TRBV4-3	-	TRBJ2-3	TGCGCCAGCAGCCGGACGTGGGCAGATACGCAGTATTTT	CASSRTWADTQYF
-	TRBV7-9	-	TRBJ2-1	TGTGCCAGCAGCTTAGGAGATAACAATGAGCAGTTCTTC	CASSLGDNNEQFF
few	TRBV6-2/TRBV6-3	-	TRBJ2-6	TGTGCCAGCTTTTCCTCTGGGGCCAACGTCCTGACTTTC	CASFSSGANVLTF
many	TRBV24-1	-	TRBJ2-3	TGTGCCACCAGTGACCCGGGAAGAACAGATACGCAGTATTTT	CATSDPGRTDTQYF
-	TRBV5-1	-	TRBJ2-1	TGCGCCAGCGAAAAGGGAGACAGTTACAATGAGCAGTTCTTC	CASEKGDSYNEQFF
many	TRBV7-9	-	TRBJ2-3	TGTGCCAGCAGCCGGATCTCGGATACGCAGTATTTT	CASSRISDTQYF
few	TRBV29-1	-	TRBJ2-1	TGCAGCGTTGACCGCCAGGGCGGGATCCGCAATGAGCAGTTCTTC	CSVDRQGGIRNEQFF
few	TRBV12-5	-	TRBJ2-4	TGTGCTAGTGGGCCCGGGGGAACCAAAAACATTCAGTACTTC	CASGPGGTKNIQYF
few	TRBV6-1	-	TRBJ1-4	TGTGCCAGCAGTGAAGCGACTTCACTTCCTAATGAAAAACTGTTTTTT	CASSEATSLPNEKLFF
-	TRBV20-1	-	TRBJ2-2	TGCAGTGCTCAAGCGCGGGCCAGGAACACCGGGGAGCTGTTTTTT	CSAQARARNTGELFF
-	TRBV7-2	-	TRBJ2-4	TGTGCCAGCAGCGTTAGTGGGATACTAGCCAAAAACATTCAGTACTTC	CASSVSGILAKNIQYF
few	TRBV5-1	TRBD1	TRBJ2-1	TGCGCCAGCAGCTTGGTGACAGGGGGCGATGAGCAGTTCTTC	CASSLVTGGDEQFF
-	TRBV5-1	-	TRBJ1-1	TGCGCCAGCAGCTTGGTGGACGGAGTCAACACTGAAGCTTTCTTT	CASSLVDGVNTEAFF
many	TRBV12-3/TRBV12-4	-	TRBJ2-1	TGTGCCAGCACTGGGAACGATGAGCAGTTCTTC	CASTGNDEQFF
-	TRBV3-1	-	TRBJ1-1	TGTGCCAGCAGCCAAGGCTGGGTGAACACTGAAGCTTTCTTT	CASSQGWVNTEAFF
-	TRBV20-1	-	TRBJ2-1	TGCAGTGCTAGTGGCAGGGCGAATGAGCAGTTCTTC	CSASGRANEQFF
-	TRBV29-1	-	TRBJ1-3	TGCAGCGTTGAAGGGCCCTCTGGAAACACCATATATTTT	CSVEGPSGNTIYF
-	TRBV5-1	TRBD2	TRBJ2-4	TGCGCCAGCAGCAGACTAGCGGGGTCCGCCAAAAACATTCAGTACTTC	CASSRLAGSAKNIQYF
few	TRBV20-1	TRBD1	TRBJ1-2	TGCAGTGCTAGAGCTCACAGGGGGCACCGCTATGGCTACACCTTC	CSARAHRGHRYGYTF
few	TRBV20-1	TRBD1	TRBJ1-1	TGCAGTGCTCGAGACTCCGGGACAGGGAACACTGAAGCTTTCTTT	CSARDSGTGNTEAFF
many	TRBV5-1	TRBD1	TRBJ2-1	TGCGCCAGCAGCTTCACGGGACAGGAGTACAATGAGCAGTTCTTC	CASSFTGQEYNEQFF
-	TRBV6-2/TRBV6-3	-	TRBJ2-5	TGTGCCAGCGGGGCTGTCCAAGAGACCCAGTACTTC	CASGAVQETQYF
few	TRBV4-1	-	TRBJ2-3	TGCGCCAGCAGCCAAGCCGGGTTAGGGGGAGATACGCAGTATTTT	CASSQAGLGGDTQYF